This T cell receptor (beta chain) was retrieved from a study of T cell changes during pregnancy in multiple sclerosis. Data came from immunoSEQ multiplex PCR; TCRdb stores just in-frame clones and leaves some out. The table has 50,000 to 65,000 clones, around 90% seen once; the top ten hold about 5.8%. J lost 5 bases, V lost 5 bases, and 10 bases had no gene match. This CDR3 spans 15 amino acids. In germline, CDR1 is SEHNR, CDR2 FQNEAQ (reference sequence). This receptor was obtained from a female donor in good health, enrolled as a control in a pregnancy study. The chain recombines TRBV7-9 with TRBJ1-1; 8 positions match TRBD1. Here the sequenced sample was peripheral blood, taken in the third trimester of pregnancy. CDR3 in amino acids: CASSLSGTGRTEAFF. The CDR3 bases are TGTGCCAGCAGCCTGTCCGGGACAGGCCGGACTGAAGCTTTCTTT.